This T cell receptor (beta chain) appears in the sequencing data of a study of shared clonotypes between healthy human individuals. The CDR3 runs to 15 residues. Trimming removed 2 bases from V and 5 bases from J; junction bases left unmatched: 5. Germline lookup yields CDR1 MNHNY and CDR2 SVGAGI (reference sequence). Only in-frame clones appear in the TCRdb table, and some are missing; sequencing was by immunoSEQ multiplex PCR. The sample lists 950,000 to 1,100,000 clones; roughly 75% were seen once. The sample comprised memory CD4+ T cells sorted from blood. Subset here: CD45RA-negative fraction. V gene TRBV6-6 combines with J gene TRBJ2-1; 8 bases line up with TRBD2. This receptor was obtained from a man younger than 30 in good health. The CDR3 region has the DNA TGTGCCAGCAGTTACCAAGCGGGAGCCGACAATGAGCAGTTCTTC. The encoded protein is CASSYQAGADNEQFF.